What follows are 2 T cell receptor beta chains derived from one specimen sequenced in a study of T cells after somatic rescue of genetic block. Profiled with immunoSEQ multiplex PCR; TCRdb holds only in-frame clones, not every one. This sample has roughly 15,000 clones, with approximately 70% found just once. The sequencing sample was made of peripheral blood mononuclear cells (PBMCs). These TCRs come from a boy aged 5-17 years.

The chain links TRBV29-1 to TRBJ1-2; D gene uncertain. CDR3 length equals 8 residues. Germline CDR1 is SQVTM and CDR2 is ANQGSEA. V lost 4 bases, J lost 7 bases, and 1 base lay in between. CDR3 in DNA: TGCAGCGTTGCTGGCTACACCTTC. Translated, it gives CSVAGYTF.

The chain has TRBV6-6 and TRBJ1-5; TRBD1 might be the D (5 bases). Germline loops: CDR1 MNHNY, CDR2 SVGAGI (reference sequence). CDR3 size: 16 residues. With 2 bases removed from V and 3 bases from J, the gap between germline ends came to 14 bases. The CDR3 sequence: CASSYPAGGLNQPQHF. CDR3 sequence (DNA): TGTGCCAGCAGTTACCCCGCGGGGGGACTCAATCAGCCCCAGCATTTT.